This T cell receptor beta chain is drawn from a study of monozygotic twins with inflammatory bowel disease. Points from the study as a whole: Patient repertoire variability may have increased through differing immunosuppressive treatments. Findings did not support one strong IBD-associated signal or clonotype.

There were approximately 4,000 ng of total RNA used for each TCR library. TCRdb reprocessed the 5' RACE reads; each CDR3 protein has one entry and no DNA is given. In all, the sample yields around 47,000 distinct CDR3 sequences. Total RNA was isolated from whole blood without T cell sorting. On this clonotype itself: Its antigen is currently unknown.

Germline V gene data show CDR1 as LNHNV and CDR2 as YYDKDF (reference sequence). CDR3 size: 15 residues. The chain uses TRBV15 and TRBJ2-7; checking the TCRdb D call of TRBD1 is not possible without DNA. The source is a human donor with ulcerative colitis or Crohn's disease, or a healthy co-twin of an affected twin (not recorded which). Sequencing was done on a sample of blood. CDR3 residues: CATSNRDRGSYEQYF. Using reference TRBV15 and TRBJ2-7 for the parts outside the CDR3, the full variable domain is DAMVIQNPRYQVTQFGKPVTLSCSQTLNHNVMYWYQQKSSQAPKLLFHYYDKDFNNEADTPDNFQSRRPNTSFCFLDIRSPGLGDTAMYLCATSNRDRGSYEQYFGPGTRLTVT.